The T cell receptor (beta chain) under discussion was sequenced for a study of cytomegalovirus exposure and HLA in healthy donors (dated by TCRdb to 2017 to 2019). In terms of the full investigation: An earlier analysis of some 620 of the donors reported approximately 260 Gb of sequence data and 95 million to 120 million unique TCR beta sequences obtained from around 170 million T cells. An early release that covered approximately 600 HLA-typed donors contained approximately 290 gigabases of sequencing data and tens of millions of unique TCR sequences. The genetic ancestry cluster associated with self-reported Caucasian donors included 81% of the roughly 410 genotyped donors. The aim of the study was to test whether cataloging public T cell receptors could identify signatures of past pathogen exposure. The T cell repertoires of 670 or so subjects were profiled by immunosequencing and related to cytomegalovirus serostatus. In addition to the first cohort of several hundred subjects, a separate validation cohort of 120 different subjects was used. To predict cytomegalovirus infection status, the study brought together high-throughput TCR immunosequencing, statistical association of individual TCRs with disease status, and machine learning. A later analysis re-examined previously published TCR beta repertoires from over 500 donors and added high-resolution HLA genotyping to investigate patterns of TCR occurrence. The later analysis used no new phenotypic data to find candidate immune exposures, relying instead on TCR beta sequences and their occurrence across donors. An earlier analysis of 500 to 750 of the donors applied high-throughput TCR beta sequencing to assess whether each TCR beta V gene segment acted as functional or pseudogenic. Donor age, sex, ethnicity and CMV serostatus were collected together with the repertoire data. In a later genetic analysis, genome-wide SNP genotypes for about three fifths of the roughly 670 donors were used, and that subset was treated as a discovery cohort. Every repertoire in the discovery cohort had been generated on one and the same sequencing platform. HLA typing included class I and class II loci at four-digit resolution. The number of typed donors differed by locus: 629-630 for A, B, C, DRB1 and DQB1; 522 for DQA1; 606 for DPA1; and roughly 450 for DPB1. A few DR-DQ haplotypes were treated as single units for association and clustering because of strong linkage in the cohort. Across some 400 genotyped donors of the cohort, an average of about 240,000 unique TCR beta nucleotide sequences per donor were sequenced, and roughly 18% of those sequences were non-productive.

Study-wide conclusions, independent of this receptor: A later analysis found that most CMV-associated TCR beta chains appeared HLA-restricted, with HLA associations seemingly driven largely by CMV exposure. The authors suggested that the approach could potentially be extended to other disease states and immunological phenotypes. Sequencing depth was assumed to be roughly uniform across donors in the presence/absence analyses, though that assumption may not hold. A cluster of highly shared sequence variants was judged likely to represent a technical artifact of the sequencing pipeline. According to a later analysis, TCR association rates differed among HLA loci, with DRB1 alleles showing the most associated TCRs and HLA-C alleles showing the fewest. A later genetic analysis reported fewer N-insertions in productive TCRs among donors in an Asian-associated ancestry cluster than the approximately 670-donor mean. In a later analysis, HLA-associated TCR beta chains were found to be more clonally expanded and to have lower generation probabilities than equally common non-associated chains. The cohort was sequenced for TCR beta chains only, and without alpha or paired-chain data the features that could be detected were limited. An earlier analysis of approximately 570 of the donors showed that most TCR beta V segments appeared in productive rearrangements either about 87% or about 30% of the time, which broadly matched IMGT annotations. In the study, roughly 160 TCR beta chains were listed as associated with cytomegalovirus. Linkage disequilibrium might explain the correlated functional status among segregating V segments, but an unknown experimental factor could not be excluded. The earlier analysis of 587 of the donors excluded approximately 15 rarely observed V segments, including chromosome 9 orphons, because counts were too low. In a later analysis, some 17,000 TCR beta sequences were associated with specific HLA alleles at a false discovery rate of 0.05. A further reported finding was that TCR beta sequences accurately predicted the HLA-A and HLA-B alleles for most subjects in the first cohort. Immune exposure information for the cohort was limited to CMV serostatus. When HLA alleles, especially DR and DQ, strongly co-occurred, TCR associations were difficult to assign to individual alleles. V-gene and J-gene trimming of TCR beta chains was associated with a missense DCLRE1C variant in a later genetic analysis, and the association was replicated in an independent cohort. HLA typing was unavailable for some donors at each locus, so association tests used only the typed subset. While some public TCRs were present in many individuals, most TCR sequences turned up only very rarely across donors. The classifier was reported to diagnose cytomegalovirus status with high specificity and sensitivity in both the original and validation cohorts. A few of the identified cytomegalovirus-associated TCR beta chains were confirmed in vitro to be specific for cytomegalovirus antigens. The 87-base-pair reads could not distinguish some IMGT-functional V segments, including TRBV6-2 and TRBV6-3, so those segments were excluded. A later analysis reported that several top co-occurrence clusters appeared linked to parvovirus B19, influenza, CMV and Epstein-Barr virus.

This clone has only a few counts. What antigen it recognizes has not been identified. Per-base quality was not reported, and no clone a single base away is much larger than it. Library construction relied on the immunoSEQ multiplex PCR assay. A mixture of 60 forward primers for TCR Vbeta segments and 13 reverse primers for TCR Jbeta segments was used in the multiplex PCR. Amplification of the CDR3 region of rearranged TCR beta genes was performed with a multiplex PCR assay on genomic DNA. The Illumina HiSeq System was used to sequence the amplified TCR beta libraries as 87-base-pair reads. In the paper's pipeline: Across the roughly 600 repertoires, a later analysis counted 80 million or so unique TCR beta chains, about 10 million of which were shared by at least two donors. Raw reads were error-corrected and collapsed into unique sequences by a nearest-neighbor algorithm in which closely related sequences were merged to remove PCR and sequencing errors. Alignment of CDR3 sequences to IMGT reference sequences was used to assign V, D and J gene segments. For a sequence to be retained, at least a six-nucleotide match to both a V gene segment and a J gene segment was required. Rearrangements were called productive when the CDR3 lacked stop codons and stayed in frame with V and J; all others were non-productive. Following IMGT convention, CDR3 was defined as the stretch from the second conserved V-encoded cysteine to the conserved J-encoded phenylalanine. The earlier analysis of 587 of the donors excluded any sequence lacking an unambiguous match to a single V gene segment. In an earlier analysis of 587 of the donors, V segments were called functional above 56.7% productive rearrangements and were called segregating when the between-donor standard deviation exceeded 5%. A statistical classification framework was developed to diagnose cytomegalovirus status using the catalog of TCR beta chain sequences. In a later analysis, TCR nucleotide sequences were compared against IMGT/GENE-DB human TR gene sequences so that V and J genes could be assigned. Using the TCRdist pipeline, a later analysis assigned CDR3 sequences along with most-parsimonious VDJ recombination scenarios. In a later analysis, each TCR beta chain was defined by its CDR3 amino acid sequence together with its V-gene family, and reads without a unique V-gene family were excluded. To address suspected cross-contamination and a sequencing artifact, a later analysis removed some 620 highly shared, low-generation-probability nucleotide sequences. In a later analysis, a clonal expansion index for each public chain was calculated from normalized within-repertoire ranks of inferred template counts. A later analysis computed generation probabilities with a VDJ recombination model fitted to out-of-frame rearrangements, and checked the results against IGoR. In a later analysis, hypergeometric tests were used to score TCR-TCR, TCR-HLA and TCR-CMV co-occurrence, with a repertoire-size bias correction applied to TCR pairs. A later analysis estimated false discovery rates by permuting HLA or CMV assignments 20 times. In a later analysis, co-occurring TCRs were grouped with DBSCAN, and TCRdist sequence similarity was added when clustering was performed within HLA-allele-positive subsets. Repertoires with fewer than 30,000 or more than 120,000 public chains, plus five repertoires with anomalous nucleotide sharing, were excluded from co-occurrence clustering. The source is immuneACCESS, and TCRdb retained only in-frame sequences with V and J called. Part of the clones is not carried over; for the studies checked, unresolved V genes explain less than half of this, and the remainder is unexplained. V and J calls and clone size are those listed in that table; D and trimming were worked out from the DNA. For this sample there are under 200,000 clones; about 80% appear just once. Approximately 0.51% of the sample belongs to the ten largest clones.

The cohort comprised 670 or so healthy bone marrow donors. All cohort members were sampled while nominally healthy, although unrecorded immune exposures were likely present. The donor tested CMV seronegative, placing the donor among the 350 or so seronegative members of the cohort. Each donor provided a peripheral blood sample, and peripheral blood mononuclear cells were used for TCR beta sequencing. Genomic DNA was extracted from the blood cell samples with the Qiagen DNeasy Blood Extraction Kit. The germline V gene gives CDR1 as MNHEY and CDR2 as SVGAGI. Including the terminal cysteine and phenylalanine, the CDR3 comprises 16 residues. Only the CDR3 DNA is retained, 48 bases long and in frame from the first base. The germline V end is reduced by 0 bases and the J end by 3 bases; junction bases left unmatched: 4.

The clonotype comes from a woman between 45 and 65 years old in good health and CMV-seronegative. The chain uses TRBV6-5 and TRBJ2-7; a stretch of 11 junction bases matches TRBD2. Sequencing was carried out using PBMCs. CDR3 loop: CASSYSLTSGSYEQYF. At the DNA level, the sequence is TGTGCCAGCAGTTACTCGCTAACTAGCGGGAGCTACGAGCAGTACTTC.